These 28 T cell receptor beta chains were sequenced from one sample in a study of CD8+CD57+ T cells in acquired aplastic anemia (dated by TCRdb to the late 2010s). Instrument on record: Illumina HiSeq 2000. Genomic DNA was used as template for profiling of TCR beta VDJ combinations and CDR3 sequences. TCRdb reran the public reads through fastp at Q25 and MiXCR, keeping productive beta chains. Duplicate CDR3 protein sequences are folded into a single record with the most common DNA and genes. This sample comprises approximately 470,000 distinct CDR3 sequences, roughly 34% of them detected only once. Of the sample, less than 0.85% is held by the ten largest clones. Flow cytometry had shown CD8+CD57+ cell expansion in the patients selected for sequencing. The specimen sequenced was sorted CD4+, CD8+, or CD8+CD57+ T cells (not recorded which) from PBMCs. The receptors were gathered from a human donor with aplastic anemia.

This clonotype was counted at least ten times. CDR3 amino acids: CSAPTRFIWGTEAFF. The CDR3 bases are TGCAGTGCGCCGACACGATTCATCTGGGGCACTGAAGCTTTCTTT. The V and J genes are TRBV20-1 and TRBJ1-1; D call uncertain. The CDR3 spans 15 residues. Germline V gene sequence: CDR1 DFQATT, CDR2 SNEGSKA (reference sequence). Trimming took off 6 bases at V and 4 bases at J, with 21 bases between the two ends.

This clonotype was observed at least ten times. The CDR3 reads CASSLGAGYGYTF. In DNA form, the CDR3 reads TGTGCCAGTAGTCTTGGGGCTGGTTATGGCTACACCTTC. This chain joins TRBV19 and TRBJ1-2; D may be TRBD1 (5 bases). Trimming pared 5 bases from V and 5 bases from J, leaving 12 bases between. The CDR3 sequence is 13 residues long. Germline CDR1 is LNHDA and CDR2 is SQIVND (reference sequence).

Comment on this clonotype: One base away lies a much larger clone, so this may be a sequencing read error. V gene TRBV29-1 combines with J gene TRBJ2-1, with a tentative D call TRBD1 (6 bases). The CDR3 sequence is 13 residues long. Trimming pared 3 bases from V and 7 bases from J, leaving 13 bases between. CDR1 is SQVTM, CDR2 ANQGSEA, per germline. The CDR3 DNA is TGCAGCGTTGAGGTACAGGGTAAGAATGAGCAGTTCTTC. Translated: CSVEVQGKNEQFF.

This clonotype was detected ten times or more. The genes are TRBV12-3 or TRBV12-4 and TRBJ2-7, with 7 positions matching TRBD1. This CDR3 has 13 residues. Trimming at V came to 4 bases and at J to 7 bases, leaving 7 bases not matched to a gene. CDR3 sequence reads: CASSSSRQGEQYF. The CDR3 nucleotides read TGTGCCAGCAGTTCCTCGCGACAGGGAGAGCAGTACTTC.

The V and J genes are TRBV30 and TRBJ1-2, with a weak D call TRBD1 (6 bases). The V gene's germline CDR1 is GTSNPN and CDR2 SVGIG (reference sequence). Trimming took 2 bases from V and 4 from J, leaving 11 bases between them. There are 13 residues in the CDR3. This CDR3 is CAWSLGGPYGYTF. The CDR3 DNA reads TGTGCCTGGAGTTTGGGGGGCCCCTATGGCTACACCTTC.

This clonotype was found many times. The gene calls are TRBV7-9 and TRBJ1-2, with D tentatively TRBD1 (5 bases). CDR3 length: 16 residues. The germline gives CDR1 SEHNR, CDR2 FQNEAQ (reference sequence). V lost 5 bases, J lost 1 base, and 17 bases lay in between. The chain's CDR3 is CASSQRQGEDNYGYTF. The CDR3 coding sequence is TGTGCCAGCAGCCAGCGCCAAGGGGAAGATAACTATGGCTACACCTTC.

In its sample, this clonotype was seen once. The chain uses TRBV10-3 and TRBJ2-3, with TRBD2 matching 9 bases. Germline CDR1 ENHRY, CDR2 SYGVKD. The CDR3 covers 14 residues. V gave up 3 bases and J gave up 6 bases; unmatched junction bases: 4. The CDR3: CAISDSGGLDTQYF. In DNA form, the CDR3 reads TGTGCCATCAGTGATAGCGGGGGCCTCGATACGCAGTATTTT.

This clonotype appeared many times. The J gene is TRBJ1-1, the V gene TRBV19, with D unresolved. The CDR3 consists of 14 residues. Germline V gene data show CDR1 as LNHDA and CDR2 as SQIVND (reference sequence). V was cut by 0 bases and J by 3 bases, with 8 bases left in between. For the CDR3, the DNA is TGTGCCAGTAGTATAGATCTATCCGACACTGAAGCTTTCTTT. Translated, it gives CASSIDLSDTEAFF.

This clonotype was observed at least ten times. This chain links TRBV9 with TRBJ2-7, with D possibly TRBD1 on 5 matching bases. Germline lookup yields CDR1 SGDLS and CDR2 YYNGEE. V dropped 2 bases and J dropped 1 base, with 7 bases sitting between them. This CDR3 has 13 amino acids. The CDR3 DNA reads TGTGCCAGCAGCGTCGGACAATCCTACGAGCAGTACTTC. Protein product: CASSVGQSYEQYF.

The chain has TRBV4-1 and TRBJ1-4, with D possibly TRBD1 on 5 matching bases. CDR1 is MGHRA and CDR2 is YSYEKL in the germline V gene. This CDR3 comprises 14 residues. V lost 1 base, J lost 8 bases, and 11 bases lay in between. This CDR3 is CASSQAGVGEKLFF. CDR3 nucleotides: TGCGCCAGCAGCCAAGCGGGGGTAGGCGAAAAACTGTTTTTT.

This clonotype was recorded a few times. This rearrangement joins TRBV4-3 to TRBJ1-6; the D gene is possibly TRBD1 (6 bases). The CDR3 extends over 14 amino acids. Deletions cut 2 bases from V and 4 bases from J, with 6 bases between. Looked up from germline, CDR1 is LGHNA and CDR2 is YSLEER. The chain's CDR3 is CASSQQGYNSPLHF. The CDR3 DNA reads TGCGCCAGCAGCCAACAGGGGTATAATTCACCCCTCCACTTT.

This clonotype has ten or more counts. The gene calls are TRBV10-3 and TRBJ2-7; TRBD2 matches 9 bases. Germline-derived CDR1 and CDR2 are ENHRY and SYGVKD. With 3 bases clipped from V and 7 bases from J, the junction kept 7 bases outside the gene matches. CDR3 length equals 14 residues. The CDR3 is CAISEAGGEGEQYF. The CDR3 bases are TGTGCCATCAGTGAAGCGGGGGGTGAAGGTGAGCAGTACTTC.

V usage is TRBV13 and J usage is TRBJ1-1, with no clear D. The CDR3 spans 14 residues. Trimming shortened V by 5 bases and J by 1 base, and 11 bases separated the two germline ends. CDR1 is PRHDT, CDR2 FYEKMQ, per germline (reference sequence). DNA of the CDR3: TGTGCCAGCAGCGCGGATAGGGCGAACACTGAAGCTTTCTTT. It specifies CASSADRANTEAFF.

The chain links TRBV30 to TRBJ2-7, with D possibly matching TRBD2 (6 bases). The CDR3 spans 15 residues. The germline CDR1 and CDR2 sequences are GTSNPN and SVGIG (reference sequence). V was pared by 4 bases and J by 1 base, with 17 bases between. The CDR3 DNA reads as TGTGCCTGGACTGTGGAGGGGCTGCCGTCCTACGAGCAGTACTTC. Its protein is CAWTVEGLPSYEQYF.

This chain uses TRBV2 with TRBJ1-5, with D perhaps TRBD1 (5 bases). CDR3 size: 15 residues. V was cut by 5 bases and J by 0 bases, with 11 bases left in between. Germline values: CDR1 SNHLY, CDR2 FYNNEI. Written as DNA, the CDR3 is TGTGCCAGCAGTCGGGACGGCAATAGCAATCAGCCCCAGCATTTT. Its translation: CASSRDGNSNQPQHF.

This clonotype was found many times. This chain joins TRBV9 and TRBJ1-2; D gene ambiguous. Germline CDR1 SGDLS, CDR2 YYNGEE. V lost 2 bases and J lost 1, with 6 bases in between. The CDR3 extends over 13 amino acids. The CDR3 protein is CASSVHLNYGYTF. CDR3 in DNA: TGTGCCAGCAGCGTGCACCTTAACTATGGCTACACCTTC. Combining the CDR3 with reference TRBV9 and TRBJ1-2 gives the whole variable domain DSGVTQTPKHLITATGQRVTLRCSPRSGDLSVYWYQQSLDQGLQFLIQYYNGEERAKGNILERFSAQQFPDLHSELNLSSLELGDSALYFCASSVHLNYGYTFGSGTRLTVV.

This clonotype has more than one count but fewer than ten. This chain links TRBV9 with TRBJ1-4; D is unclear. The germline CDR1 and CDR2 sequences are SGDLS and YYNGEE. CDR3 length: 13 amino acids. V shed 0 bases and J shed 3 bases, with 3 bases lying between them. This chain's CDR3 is CASSVAPNEKLFF. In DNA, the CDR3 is TGTGCCAGCAGCGTAGCTCCTAATGAAAAACTGTTTTTT.

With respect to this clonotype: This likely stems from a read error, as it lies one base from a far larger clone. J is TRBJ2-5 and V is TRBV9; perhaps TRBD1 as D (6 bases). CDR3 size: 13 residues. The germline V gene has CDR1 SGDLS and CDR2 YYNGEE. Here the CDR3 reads CAGSVRGQETQYF. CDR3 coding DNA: TGTGCCGGCAGCGTAAGGGGGCAAGAGACCCAGTACTTC.

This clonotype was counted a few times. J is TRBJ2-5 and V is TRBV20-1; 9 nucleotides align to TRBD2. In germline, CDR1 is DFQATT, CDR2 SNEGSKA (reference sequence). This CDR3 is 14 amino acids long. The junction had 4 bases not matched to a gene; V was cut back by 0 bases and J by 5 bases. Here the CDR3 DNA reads TGCAGTGCTAGAGATTACACTAGCGGGGAGACCCAGTACTTC. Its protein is CSARDYTSGETQYF.

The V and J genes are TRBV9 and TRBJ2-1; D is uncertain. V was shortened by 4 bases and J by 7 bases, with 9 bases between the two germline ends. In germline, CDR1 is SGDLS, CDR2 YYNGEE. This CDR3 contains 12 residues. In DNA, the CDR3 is TGTGCCAGCAGCCAAGATTGGAATGAGCAGTTCTTC. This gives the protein CASSQDWNEQFF.

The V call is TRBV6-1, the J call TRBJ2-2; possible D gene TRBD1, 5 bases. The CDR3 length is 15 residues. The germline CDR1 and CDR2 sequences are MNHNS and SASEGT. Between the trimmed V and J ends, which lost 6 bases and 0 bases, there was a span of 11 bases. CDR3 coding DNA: TGTGCCAGCAGGCCGACAGCCTCGAACACCGGGGAGCTGTTTTTT. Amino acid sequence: CASRPTASNTGELFF.

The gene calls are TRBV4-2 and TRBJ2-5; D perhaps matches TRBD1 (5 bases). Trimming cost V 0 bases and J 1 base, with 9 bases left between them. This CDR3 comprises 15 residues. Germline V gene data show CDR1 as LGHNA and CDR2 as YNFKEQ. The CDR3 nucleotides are TGTGCCAGCAGCCAAGATAGGGGCATCCAAGAGACCCAGTACTTC. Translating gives CASSQDRGIQETQYF.

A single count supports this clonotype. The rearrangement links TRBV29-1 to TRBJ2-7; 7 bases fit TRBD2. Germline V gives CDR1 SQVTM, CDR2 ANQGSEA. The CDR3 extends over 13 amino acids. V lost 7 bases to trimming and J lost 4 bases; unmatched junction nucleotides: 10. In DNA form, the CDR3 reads TGCAGCGGGGAGGGAGGGAGTACTTACGAGCAGTACTTC. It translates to CSGEGGSTYEQYF.

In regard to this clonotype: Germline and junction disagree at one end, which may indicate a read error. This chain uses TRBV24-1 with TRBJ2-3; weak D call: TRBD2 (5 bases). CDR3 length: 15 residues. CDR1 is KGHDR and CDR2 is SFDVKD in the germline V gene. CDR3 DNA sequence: TGTGCCAGCAGTTTCGGGAAGGGTAGGGCAGATACGCAGTATTTT. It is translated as CASSFGKGRADTQYF.

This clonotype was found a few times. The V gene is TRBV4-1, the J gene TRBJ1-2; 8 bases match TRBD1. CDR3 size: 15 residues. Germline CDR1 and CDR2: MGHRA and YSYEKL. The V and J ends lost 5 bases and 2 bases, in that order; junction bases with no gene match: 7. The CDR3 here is CASSYEQGDNYGYTF. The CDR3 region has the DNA TGCGCCAGCAGCTACGAACAGGGGGACAACTATGGCTACACCTTC.

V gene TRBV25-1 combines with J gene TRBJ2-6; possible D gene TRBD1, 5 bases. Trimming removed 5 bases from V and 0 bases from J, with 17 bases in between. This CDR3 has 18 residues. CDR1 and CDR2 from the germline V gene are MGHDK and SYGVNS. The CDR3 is CASSFPGQGSSGANVLTF. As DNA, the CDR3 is TGTGCCAGCAGTTTTCCCGGGCAGGGTTCCTCTGGGGCCAACGTCCTGACTTTC.

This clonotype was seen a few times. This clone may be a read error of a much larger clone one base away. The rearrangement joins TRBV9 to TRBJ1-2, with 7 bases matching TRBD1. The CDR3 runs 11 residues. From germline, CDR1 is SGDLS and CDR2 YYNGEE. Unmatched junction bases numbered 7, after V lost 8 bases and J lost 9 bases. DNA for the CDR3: TGTGCCAGGAGTTCACAGGGGCGCTACACCTTC. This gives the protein CARSSQGRYTF.

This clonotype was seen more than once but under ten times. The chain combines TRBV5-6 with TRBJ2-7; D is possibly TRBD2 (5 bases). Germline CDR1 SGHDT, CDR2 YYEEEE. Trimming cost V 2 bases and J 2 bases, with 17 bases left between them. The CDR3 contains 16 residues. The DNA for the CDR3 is TGTGCCAGCAGCTTTTGGGAGAGGGCACAAACCTACGAGCAGTACTTC. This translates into CASSFWERAQTYEQYF.